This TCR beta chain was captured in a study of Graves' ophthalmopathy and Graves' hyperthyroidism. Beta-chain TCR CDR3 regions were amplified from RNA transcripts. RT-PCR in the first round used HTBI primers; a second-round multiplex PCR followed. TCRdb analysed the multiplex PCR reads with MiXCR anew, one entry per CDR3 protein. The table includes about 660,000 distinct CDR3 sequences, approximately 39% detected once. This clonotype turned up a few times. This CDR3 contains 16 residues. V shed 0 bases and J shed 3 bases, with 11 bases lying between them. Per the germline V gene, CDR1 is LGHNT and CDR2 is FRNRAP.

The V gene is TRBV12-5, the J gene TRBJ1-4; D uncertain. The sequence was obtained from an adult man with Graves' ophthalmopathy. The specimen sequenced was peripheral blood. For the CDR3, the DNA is TGTGCTAGTGGTTTGGTACGCGGTGCAGCTAATGAAAAACTGTTTTTT. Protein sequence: CASGLVRGAANEKLFF.